This passage covers 2 T cell receptor beta chains from one sample sequenced in a study of T cell responses to AZD1222 COVID-19 vaccine. Generated by immunoSEQ multiplex PCR, the TCRdb table keeps only in-frame clones and is missing some. The table includes 150,000 to 200,000 clones, less than 90% detected once. Sequences were derived from peripheral blood, sampled on day 0 of AZD1222 vaccination. Every receptor here comes from an adult in good health.

This chain connects TRBV7-2 to TRBJ2-7, with 7 positions matching TRBD2. Germline trimming cut 5 bases from V and 4 bases from J; bases unmatched to any gene: 11. In germline, CDR1 is SGHTA, CDR2 FQGNSA. This CDR3 spans 15 amino acids. CDR3 bases: TGTGCCAGCAGCCAATTATCGGGAGGACCTTACGAGCAGTACTTC. Translated: CASSQLSGGPYEQYF. Supplemented by reference TRBV7-2 and TRBJ2-7, the full variable domain reads GAGVSQSPSNKVTEKGKDVELRCDPISGHTALYWYRQSLGQGLEFLIYFQGNSAPDKSGLPSDRFSAERTGGSVSTLTIQRTQQEDSAVYLCASSQLSGGPYEQYFGPGTRLTVT.

The chain links TRBV11-2 to TRBJ2-1; D is perhaps TRBD2 (6 bases). This CDR3 comprises 16 residues. V gave up 1 base and J gave up 4 bases, with 14 bases separating them. Germline V gives CDR1 SGHAT, CDR2 FQNNGV. CDR3 nucleotide sequence: TGTGCCAGCAGCTTAGCGGGCGGGATCTCATACAATGAGCAGTTCTTC. Amino acid sequence: CASSLAGGISYNEQFF.